At least ten counts were recorded for the clone carrying this T cell receptor (beta chain). These data are taken from a study of T cells after yellow fever vaccination. The authors made TCR cDNA by 5'RACE template switching, adding a universal primer site and UMIs. MiXCR, run by TCRdb on the 5' RACE reads, gives a single entry per CDR3 protein. The table lists over 45,000 distinct CDR3 sequences, approximately 7% of them singletons. CDR1 and CDR2 (germline): SGDLS, YYNGEE. The CDR3 covers 13 residues. Trimming stripped 4 bases from V and 3 bases from J, with 11 bases between. This material consisted of CD8+ T cells sorted from PBMCs, taken on the day of the first yellow fever vaccination. The sequence was obtained from a young man who received the YFV17D yellow fever vaccine. This chain connects TRBV9 to TRBJ2-7, with no clear D. CDR3 amino acids: CASSPASGYEQYF. The CDR3 nucleotides read TGTGCCAGCAGCCCCGCATCGGGCTACGAGCAGTACTTC.